This TCR beta chain originates from a study of human T cells and chemical hapten exposure. Across the study: A patient group, mainly female, showed alopecia areata, totalis or universalis.

The CDR3 loop spans 11 amino acids. V gave up 3 bases and J gave up 6 bases, with 6 bases separating them. Per germline, CDR1 ENHRY and CDR2 SYGVKD. The time point denotes: patch test 3, about 24 weeks after DPC sensitization. Treatment defined: therapeutic diphenylcyclopropenone sensitization with weekly scalp DPC. The study's library attached unique molecular identifiers to single cDNA molecules. TCRdb used MiXCR to reprocess the RACE reads, holding one entry per CDR3 protein. This repertoire shows about 170,000 distinct CDR3 sequences, 28% found once; its top ten account for around 2.3%. This clonotype was observed a few times.

The starting material was whole blood, obtained in connection with sensitization to the hapten diphenylcyclopropenone (DPC). This TCR was sampled from a woman in her late teens or twenties with alopecia areata. Some clones in this sample may be carry-over from other donors' samples. The chain joins TRBV10-3 to TRBJ2-7; TRBD1 might be the D (5 bases). The CDR3 reads CAISEGAEQYF. CDR3 DNA sequence: TGTGCCATCAGTGAAGGGGCCGAGCAGTACTTC.